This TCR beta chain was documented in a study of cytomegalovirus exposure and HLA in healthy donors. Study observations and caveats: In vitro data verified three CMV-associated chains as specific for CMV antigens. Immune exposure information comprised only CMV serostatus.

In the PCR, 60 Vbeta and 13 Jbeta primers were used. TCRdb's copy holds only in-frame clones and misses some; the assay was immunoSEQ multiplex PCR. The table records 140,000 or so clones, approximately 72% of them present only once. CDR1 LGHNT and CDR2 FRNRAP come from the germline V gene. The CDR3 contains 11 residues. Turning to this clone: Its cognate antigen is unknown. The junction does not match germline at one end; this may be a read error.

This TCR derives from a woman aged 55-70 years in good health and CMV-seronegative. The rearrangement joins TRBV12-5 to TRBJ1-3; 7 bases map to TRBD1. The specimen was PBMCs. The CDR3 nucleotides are TGTGCTAGTGGTTTGGTAAAGGGGACAGTTTTT. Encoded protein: CASGLVKGTVF.